This T cell receptor beta chain is from a study of cytomegalovirus exposure and HLA in healthy donors. The PCR ran on 60 Vbeta and 13 Jbeta primers. Measured with immunoSEQ multiplex PCR; TCRdb has only the in-frame clones, and not every one. The sample lists 270,000 or so clones, around 86% seen once, with about 4% in the top ten. Trimming shortened V by 4 bases and J by 6 bases, and 13 bases separated the two germline ends. The CDR3 loop spans 13 amino acids. Germline-derived CDR1 and CDR2 are LNHDA and SQIVND (reference sequence). The gene calls are TRBV19 and TRBJ2-7; TRBD2 might be the D (5 bases). The specimen was PBMCs. The sequence was collected from a man aged 35 to 55 in good health and CMV-seropositive. The CDR3 is CASSTQNGVEQYF. The CDR3 region has the DNA TGTGCCAGTAGTACCCAAAACGGGGTCGAGCAGTACTTC.